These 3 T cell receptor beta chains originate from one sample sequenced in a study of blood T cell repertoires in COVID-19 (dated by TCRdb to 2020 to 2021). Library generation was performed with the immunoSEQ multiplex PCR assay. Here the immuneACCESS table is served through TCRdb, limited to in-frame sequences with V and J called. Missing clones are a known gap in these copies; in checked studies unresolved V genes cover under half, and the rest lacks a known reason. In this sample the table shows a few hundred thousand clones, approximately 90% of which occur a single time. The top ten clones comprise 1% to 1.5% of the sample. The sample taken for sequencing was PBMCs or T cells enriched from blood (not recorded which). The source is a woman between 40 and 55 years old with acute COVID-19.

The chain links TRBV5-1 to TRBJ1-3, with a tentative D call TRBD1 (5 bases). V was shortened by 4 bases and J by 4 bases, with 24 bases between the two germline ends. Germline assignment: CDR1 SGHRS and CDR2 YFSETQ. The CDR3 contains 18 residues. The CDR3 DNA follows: TGCGCCAGCAGCCCGGGTCCTCTCCGGGCAGGGATAGGAAACACCATATATTTT. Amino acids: CASSPGPLRAGIGNTIYF.

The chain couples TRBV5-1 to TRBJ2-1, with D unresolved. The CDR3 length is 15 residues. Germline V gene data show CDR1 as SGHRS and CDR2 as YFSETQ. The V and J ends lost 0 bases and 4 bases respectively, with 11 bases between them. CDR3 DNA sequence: TGCGCCAGCAGCTTGGACGGCCAGGTATACAATGAGCAGTTCTTC. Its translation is CASSLDGQVYNEQFF.

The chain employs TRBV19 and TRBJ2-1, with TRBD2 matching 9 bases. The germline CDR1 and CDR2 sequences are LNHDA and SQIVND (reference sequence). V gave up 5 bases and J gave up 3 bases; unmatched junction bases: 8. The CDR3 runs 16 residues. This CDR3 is CASSLLAGRHYNEQFF. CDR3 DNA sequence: TGTGCCAGTAGTCTCCTAGCGGGGCGGCACTACAATGAGCAGTTCTTC.